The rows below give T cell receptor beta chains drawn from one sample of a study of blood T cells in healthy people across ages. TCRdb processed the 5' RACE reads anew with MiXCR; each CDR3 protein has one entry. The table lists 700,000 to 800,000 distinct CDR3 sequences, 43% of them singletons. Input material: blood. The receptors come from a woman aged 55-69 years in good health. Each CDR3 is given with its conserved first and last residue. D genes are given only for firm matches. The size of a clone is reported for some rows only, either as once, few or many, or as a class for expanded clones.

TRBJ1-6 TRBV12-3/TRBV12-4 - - TGTGCCAGCAGCCCCTCCGGACTTTCCACTTCGGCCCTCCACTTT CASSPSGLSTSALHF
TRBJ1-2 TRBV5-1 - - TGCGCCAGCAGTGACAAAATCGACTATGGCTACACCTTC CASSDKIDYGYTF
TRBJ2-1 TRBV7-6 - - TGTGCCAGCAGCAACACGGGCTCCTACAATGAGCAGTTCTTC CASSNTGSYNEQFF
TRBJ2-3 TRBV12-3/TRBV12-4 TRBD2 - TGTGCCAGTCCTGGGAGCGGGGTTAGCACAGATACGCAGTATTTT CASPGSGVSTDTQYF
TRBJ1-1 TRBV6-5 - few TGTGCCAGTGGACTCCCGTACACTGAAGCTTTCTTT CASGLPYTEAFF
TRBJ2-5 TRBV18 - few TGTGCCAGCTCACCGCGACAATTTCAAGAGACCCAGTACTTC CASSPRQFQETQYF
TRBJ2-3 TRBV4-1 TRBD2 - TGCGCCAGCAGCCCCCCGGGAGGGAGCACAGAGACGCAGTATTTT CASSPPGGSTETQYF
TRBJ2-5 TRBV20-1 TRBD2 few TGCAGTGCGGGGCGGGGGAAAGAGACCCAGTACTTC CSAGRGKETQYF
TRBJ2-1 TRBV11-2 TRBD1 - TGTGCCAGCAGCCGCCGAGGGGACAGGTCGTACAATGAGCAGTTCTTC CASSRRGDRSYNEQFF
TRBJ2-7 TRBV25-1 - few TGTGCCAGCAGTGACCGGGACATCTACTCCTACGAGCAGTACTTC CASSDRDIYSYEQYF
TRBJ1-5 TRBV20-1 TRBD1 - TGCAGTGCTCTCAAACGAGTCAGGGGGTCCCCTCGGCCCCAGCATTTT CSALKRVRGSPRPQHF
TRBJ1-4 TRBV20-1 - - TGCAGTGTCAGACGGGACGCCACTGCAACTAATGAAAAACTGTTTTTT CSVRRDATATNEKLFF
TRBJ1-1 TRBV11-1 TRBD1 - TGTGCCGGCAGCTGGACAGGGGGGCTTAACACTGAAGCTTTCTTT CAGSWTGGLNTEAFF
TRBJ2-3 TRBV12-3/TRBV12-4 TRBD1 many TGTGCCAGCAGCCCGGGGACAGGAGGGCGAGATACGCAGTATTTT CASSPGTGGRDTQYF
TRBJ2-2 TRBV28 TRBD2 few TGTGCCAGCAGTTGGGGAGGGTTGAACACCGGGGAGCTGTTTTTT CASSWGGLNTGELFF
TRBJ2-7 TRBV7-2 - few TGTGCCAGCAGCTTAGCGATATCCGAGTCCTACGAGCAGTACTTC CASSLAISESYEQYF
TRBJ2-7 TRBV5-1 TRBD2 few TGCGCCAGCAGCATGCCAGCGGGGGGCACCTACGAGCAGTACTTC CASSMPAGGTYEQYF
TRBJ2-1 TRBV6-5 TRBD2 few TGTGCCAGCAGAACCAGCGGGGGGGGGTACAATGAGCAGTTCTTC CASRTSGGGYNEQFF
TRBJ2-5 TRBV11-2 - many TGTGCCAGCAGCTTAGGACCTACAGAACTAGAGACCCAGTACTTC CASSLGPTELETQYF
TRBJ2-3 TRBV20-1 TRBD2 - TGCAGTGCAGGCGCCTGGACTAGCGATGCGACAGATACGCAGTATTTT CSAGAWTSDATDTQYF
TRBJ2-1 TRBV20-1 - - TGCAGTGCTCCGTTCCAGCCCGGGAATGAGCAGTTCTTC CSAPFQPGNEQFF
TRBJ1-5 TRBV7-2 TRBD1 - TGTGCCAGCAGCTCATACGGGGGACAGGGGAGAAATCAGCCCCAGCATTTT CASSSYGGQGRNQPQHF
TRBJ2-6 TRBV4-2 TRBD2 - TGTGCCAGCAGCCGCCGACTAGCGGACTCTGGGGCCAACGTCCTGACTTTC CASSRRLADSGANVLTF
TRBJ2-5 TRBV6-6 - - TGTGCCAGCAGTTCCATGGGCTACCCCCAAGAGACCCAGTACTTC CASSSMGYPQETQYF
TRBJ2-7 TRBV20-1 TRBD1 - TGCAGTGTTTACCGCGACAGGGTTATGTACGAGCAGTACTTC CSVYRDRVMYEQYF
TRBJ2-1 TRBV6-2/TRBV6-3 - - TGTGCCAGCAGATTCACGATAACCTCCTACAATGAGCAGTTCTTC CASRFTITSYNEQFF
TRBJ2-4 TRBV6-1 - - TGTGCCAGCAGTGAATCCGAGGGAAACATTCAGTACTTC CASSESEGNIQYF
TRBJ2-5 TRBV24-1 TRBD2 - TGTGCCACCAGTGATTCGGGACTAGCGGGGAAAAATGAGCAGTACTTC CATSDSGLAGKNEQYF
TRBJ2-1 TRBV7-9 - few TGTGCCAGCAGTTTCCGGGCCATCGGAGACAATGAGCAGTTCTTC CASSFRAIGDNEQFF
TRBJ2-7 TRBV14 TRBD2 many TGTGCCAGCAGCCCGTCGACTAGCGGGAGTCCCTACGAGCAGTACTTC CASSPSTSGSPYEQYF
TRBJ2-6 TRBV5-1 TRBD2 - TGCGCCAGCGCTAGCGGGGGCCCTATTAGCTCTGGGGCCAACGTCCTGACTTTC CASASGGPISSGANVLTF
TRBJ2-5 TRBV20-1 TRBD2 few TGCAGTTTGAGACTAGCGGGAGGACGGGAGACCCAGTACTTC CSLRLAGGRETQYF
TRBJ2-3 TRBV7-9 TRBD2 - TGTGCCAGCAGCGCCTCGGGACTAGACACAGATACGCAGTATTTT CASSASGLDTDTQYF
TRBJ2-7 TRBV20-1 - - TGCAGTGTCACGACTAGTCGCTACGAGCAGTACTTC CSVTTSRYEQYF
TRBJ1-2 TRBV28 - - TGTGCCAGCAAAAAACGGCAGACGCTAGACTATGGCTACACCTTC CASKKRQTLDYGYTF
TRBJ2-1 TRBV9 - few TGTGCCAGCAGCGTGCCTGACGATGAGCAGTTCTTC CASSVPDDEQFF
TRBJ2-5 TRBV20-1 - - TGCAGTGCTAGAGATGGGGCCAGCCAAGAGACCCAGTACTTC CSARDGASQETQYF